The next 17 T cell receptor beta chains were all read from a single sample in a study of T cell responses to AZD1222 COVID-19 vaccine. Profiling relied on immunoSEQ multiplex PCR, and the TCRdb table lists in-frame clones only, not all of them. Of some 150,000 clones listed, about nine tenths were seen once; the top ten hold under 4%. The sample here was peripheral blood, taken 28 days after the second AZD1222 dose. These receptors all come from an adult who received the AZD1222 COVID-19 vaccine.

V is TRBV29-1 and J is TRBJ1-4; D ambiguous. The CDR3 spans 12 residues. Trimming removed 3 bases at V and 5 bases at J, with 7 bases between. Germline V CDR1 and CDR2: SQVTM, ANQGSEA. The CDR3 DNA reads TGCAGCGTTGACTCCGGGAATGAAAAACTGTTTTTT. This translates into CSVDSGNEKLFF.

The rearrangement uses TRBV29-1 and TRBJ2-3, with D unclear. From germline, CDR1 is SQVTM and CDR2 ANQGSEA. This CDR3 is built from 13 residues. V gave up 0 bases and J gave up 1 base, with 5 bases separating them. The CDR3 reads CSVEEGRTDTQYF. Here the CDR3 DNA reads TGCAGCGTTGAAGAGGGCCGCACAGATACGCAGTATTTT.

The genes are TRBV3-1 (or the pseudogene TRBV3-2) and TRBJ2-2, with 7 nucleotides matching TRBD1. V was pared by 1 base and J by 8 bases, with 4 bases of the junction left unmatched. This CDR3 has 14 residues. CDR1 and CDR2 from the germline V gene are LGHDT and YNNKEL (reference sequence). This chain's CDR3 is CASSQVGGEGELFF. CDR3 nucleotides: TGTGCCAGCAGCCAAGTAGGGGGCGAGGGGGAGCTGTTTTTT.

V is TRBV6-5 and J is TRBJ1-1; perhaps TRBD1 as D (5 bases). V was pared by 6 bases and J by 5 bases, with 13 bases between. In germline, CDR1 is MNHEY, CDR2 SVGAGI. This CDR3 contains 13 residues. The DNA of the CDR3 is TGTGCCAGCAGGCGGGTGGGGGGGACTGAAGCTTTCTTT. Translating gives CASRRVGGTEAFF.

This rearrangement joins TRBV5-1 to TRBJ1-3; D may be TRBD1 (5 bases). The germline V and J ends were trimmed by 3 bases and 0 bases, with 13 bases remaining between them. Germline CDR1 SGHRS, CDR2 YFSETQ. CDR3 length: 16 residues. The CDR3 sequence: CASSWGPGPSGNTIYF. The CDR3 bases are TGCGCCAGCAGCTGGGGCCCAGGACCCTCTGGAAACACCATATATTTT.

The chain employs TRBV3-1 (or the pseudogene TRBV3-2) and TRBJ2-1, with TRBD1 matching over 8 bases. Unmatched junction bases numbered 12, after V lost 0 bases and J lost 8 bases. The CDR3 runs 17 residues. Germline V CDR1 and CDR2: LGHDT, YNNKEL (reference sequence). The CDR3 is CASSQERVGRGLDEQFF. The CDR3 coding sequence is TGTGCCAGCAGCCAAGAGCGGGTAGGCAGGGGGCTCGATGAGCAGTTCTTC.

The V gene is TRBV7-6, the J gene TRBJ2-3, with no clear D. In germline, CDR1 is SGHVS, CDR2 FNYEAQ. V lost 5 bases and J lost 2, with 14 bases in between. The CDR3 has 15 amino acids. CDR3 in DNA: TGTGCCAGCAGCGTGGGCCCTAATCCCACAGATACGCAGTATTTT. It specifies CASSVGPNPTDTQYF.

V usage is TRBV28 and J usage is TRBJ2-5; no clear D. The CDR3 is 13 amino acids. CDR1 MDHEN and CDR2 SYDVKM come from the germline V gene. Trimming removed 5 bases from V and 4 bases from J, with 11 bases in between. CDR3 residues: CASSDTTPETQYF. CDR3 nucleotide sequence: TGTGCCAGCAGTGATACTACCCCAGAGACCCAGTACTTC. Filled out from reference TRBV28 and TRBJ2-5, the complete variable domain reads DVKVTQSSRYLVKRTGEKVFLECVQDMDHENMFWYRQDPGLGLRLIYFSYDVKMKEKGDIPEGYSVSREKKERFSLILESASTNQTSMYLCASSDTTPETQYFGPGTRLLVL.

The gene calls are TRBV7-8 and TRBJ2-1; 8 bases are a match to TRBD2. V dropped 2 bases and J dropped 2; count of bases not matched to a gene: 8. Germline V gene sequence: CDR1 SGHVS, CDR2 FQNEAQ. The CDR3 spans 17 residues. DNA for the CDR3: TGTGCCAGCAGCTTATCGGGGGGGTCCGCTACCTACAATGAGCAGTTCTTC. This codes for CASSLSGGSATYNEQFF.

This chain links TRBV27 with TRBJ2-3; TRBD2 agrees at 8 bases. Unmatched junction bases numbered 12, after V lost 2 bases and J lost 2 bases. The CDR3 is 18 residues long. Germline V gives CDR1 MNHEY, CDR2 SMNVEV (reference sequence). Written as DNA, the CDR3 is TGTGCCAGCAGTTTAGGCTCCGGGAGCGGGAGCCCCACAGATACGCAGTATTTT. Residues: CASSLGSGSGSPTDTQYF.

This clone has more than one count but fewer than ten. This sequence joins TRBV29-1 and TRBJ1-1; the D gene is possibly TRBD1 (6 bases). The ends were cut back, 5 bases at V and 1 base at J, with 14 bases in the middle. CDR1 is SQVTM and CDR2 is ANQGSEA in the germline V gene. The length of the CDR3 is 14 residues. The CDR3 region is CSVPGLGANTEAFF. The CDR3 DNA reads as TGCAGCGTTCCCGGTCTGGGGGCGAACACTGAAGCTTTCTTT.

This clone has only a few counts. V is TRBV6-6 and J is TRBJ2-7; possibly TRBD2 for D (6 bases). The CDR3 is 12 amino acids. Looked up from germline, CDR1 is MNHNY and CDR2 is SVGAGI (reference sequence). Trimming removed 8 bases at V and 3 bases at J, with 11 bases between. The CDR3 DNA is TGTGCCAGCTCCCCGCGGGACTACGAGCAGTACTTC. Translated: CASSPRDYEQYF.

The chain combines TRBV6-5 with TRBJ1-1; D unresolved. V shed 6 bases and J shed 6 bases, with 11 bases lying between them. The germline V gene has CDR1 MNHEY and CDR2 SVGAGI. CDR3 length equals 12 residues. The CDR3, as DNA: TGTGCCAGCAGAAAAATCCAGGCTGAAGCTTTCTTT. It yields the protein CASRKIQAEAFF.

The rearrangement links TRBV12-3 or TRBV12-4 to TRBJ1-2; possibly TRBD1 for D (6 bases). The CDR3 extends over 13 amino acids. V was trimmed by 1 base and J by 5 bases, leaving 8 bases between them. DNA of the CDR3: TGTGCCAGCAGTTTAGAGACAGGATATGGCTACACCTTC. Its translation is CASSLETGYGYTF.

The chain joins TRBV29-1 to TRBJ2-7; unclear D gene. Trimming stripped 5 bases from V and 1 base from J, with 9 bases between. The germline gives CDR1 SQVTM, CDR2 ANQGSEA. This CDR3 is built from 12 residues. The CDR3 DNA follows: TGCAGCGTTCTCCACGGATCCTACGAGCAGTACTTC. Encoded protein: CSVLHGSYEQYF.

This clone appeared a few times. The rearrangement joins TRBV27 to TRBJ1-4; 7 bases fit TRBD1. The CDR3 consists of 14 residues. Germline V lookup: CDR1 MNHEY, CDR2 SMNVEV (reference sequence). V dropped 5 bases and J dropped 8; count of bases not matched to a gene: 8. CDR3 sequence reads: CASSHSGTAEKLFF. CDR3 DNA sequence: TGTGCCAGCAGTCACTCCGGGACAGCCGAAAAACTGTTTTTT.

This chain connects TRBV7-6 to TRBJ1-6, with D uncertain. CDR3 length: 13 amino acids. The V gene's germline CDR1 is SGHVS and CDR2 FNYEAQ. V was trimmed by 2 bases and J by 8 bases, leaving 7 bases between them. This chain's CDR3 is CASSLSADSPLHF. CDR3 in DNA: TGTGCCAGCAGCTTAAGTGCAGATTCACCCCTCCACTTT.